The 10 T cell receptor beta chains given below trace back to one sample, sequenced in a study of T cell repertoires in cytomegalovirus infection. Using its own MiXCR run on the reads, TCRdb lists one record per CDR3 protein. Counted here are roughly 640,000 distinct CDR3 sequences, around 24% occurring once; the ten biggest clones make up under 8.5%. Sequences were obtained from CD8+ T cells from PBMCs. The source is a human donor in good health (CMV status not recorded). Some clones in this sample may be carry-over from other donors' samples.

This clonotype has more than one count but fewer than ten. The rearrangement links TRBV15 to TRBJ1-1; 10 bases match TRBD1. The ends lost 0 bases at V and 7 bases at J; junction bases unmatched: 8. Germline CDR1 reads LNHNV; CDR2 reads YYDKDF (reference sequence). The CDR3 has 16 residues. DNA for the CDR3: TGTGCCACCAGCAGAGATGAGGGACAGGGGTGGCGTGAAGCTTTCTTT. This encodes CATSRDEGQGWREAFF.

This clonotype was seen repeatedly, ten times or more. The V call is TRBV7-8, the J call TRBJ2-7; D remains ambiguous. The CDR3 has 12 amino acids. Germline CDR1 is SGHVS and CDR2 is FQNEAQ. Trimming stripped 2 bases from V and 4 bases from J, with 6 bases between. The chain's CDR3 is CASSLLDYEQYV. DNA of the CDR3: TGTGCCAGCAGCTTATTAGATTACGAGCAGTACGTC.

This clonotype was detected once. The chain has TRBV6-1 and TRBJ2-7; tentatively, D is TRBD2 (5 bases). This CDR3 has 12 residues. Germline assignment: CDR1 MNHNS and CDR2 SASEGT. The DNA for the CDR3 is TGTGTCAGCCCCGGGGAAGAGGACGAGCAGTACGTC. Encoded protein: CVSPGEEDEQYV.

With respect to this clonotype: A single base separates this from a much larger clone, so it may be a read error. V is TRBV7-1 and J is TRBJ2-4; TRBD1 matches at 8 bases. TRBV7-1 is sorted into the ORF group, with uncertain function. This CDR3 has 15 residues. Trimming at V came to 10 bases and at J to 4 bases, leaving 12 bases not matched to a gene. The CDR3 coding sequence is TGTGCCAACAGTTCCCCGGGACAGGCGAAAAACATTCAGTACTTC. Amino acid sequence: CANSSPGQAKNIQYF.

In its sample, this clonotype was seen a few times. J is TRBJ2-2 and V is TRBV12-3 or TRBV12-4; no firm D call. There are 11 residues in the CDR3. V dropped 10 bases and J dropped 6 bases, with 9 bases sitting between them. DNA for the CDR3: TGTGCCACCTCGCCGGCCGGGGAGCTGTTTTTT. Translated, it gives CATSPAGELFF.

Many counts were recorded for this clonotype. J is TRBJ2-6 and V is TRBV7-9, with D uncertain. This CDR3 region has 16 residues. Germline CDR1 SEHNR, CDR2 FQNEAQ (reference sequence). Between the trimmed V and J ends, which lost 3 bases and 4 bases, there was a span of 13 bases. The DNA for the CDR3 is TGTGCCAGCAGCTTCCCGGGCGCGAGGGGGGCCAACGTCCTGACTTTC. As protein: CASSFPGARGANVLTF.

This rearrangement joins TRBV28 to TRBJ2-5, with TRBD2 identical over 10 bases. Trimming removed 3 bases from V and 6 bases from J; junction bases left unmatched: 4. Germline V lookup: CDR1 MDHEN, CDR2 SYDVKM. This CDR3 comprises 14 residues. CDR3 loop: CASSLASGGQTQYF. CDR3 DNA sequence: TGTGCCAGCAGTTTGGCTAGCGGGGGTCAGACCCAGTACTTC. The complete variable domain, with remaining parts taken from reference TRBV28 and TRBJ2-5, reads DVKVTQSSRYLVKRTGEKVFLECVQDMDHENMFWYRQDPGLGLRLIYFSYDVKMKEKGDIPEGYSVSREKKERFSLILESASTNQTSMYLCASSLASGGQTQYFGPGTRLLVL.

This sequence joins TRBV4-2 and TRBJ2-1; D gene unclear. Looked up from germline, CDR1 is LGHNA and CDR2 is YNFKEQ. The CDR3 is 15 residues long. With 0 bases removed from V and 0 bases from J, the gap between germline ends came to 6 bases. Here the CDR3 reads CASSQDESSYNEQFF. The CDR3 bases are TGTGCCAGCAGCCAAGATGAGAGCTCCTACAATGAGCAGTTCTTC.

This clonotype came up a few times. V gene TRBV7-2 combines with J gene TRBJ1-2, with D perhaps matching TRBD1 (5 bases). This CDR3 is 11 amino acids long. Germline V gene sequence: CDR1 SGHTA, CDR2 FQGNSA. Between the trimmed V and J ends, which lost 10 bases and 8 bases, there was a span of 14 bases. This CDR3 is CATRSGIGYTF. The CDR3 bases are TGTGCCACCCGATCAGGGATCGGCTACACCTTC.

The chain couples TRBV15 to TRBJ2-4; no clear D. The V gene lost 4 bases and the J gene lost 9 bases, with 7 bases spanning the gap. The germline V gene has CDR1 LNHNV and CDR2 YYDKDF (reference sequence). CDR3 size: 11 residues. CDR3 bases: TGTGCCACCAGCACGCCGGGCATTCAGTACTTC. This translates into CATSTPGIQYF.